One TCR beta chain is described in this entry. Its specificity is unknown. This record belongs to a study of T cell responses to AZD1222 COVID-19 vaccine. Study-level points and caveats: None of the repertoires were sampled until the peak T cell response had passed. White British people made up most donors, females outnumbered males, and clonal diversity was possibly underestimated.

Sequenced by immunoSEQ multiplex PCR; TCRdb stores in-frame clones only, minus some. The table has 150,000 or so clones, about 92% seen once. Sequenced material: peripheral blood, taken on day 0 of AZD1222 vaccination. This receptor was taken from an adult in good health.

CDR3 in DNA: TGTGCCCCACTTAGCGGGGGCCCCTACTACAATGAGCAGTTCTTC. Its translation: CAPLSGGPYYNEQFF. The chain carries TRBV24-1 and TRBJ2-1; 9 bases line up with TRBD2. The germline CDR1 and CDR2 sequences are KGHDR and SFDVKD. V gave up 12 bases and J gave up 3 bases; unmatched junction bases: 11. This CDR3 comprises 15 residues.